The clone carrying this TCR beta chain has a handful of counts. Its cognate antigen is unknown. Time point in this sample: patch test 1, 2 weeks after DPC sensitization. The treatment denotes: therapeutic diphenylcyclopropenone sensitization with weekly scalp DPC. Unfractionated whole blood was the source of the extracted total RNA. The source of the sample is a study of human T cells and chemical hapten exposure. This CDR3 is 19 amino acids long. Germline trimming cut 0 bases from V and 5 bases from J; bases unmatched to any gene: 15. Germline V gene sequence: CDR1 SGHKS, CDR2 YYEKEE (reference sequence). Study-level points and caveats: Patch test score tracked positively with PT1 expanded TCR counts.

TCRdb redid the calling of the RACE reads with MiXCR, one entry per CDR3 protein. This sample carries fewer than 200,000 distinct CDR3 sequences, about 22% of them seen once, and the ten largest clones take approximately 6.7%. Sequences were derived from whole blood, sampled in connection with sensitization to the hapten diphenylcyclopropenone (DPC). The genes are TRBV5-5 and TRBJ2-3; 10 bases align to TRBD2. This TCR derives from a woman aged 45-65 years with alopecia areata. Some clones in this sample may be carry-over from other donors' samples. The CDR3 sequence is CASSLVTAVAGGGRDTQYF. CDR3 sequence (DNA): TGTGCCAGCAGCTTGGTCACCGCCGTAGCGGGAGGCGGTCGAGATACGCAGTATTTT. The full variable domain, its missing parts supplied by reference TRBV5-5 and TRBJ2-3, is DAGVTQSPTHLIKTRGQQVTLRCSPISGHKSVSWYQQVLGQGPQFIFQYYEKEERGRGNFPDRFSARQFPNYSSELNVNALLLGDSALYLCASSLVTAVAGGGRDTQYFGPGTRLTVL.